The sample holds many counts of the clone carrying this T cell receptor (beta chain). Antigen unknown. This entry comes from a study of T cell repertoires in cytomegalovirus infection. Study information: A matching HLA type, together with CMV infection, was signaled by public TCR beta signatures. Study outcomes and limitations: The response measured ex vivo was dominated by TCR beta clonotypes (HLA-C-restricted and CMV-specific).

One entry per CDR3 protein, called by TCRdb with MiXCR from the reads. The sample lists approximately 910,000 distinct CDR3 sequences; around 32% were seen once. The CDR3 runs to 12 residues. Trimming shortened V by 6 bases and J by 7 bases, and 12 bases separated the two germline ends. The sequencing here drew on cultured CD8+ T cells from PBMCs, taken from culture after CMV antigen stimulation. The sequence was obtained from a human donor in good health (CMV status not recorded). Some clones in this sample may be carry-over from other donors' samples. The genes are TRBV12-3 or TRBV12-4 and TRBJ1-2; the D gene is possibly TRBD1 (5 bases). CDR3 in DNA: TGTGCCAGCAGCCCAGGGAGGAGTGGCTACACCTTC. It codes for CASSPGRSGYTF.